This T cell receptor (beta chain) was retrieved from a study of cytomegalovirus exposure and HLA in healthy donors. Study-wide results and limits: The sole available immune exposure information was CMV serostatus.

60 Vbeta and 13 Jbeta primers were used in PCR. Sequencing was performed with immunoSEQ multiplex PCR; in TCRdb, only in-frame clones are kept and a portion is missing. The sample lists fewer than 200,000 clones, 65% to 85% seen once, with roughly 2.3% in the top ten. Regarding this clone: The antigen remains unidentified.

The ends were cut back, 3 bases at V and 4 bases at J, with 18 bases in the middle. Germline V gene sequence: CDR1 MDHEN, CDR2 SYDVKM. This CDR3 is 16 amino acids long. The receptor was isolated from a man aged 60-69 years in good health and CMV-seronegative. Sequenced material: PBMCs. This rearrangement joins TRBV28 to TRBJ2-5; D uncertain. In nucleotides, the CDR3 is TGTGCCAGCAGTTTCGTCCAGGCAGGTGGAATAGAGACCCAGTACTTC. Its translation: CASSFVQAGGIETQYF.